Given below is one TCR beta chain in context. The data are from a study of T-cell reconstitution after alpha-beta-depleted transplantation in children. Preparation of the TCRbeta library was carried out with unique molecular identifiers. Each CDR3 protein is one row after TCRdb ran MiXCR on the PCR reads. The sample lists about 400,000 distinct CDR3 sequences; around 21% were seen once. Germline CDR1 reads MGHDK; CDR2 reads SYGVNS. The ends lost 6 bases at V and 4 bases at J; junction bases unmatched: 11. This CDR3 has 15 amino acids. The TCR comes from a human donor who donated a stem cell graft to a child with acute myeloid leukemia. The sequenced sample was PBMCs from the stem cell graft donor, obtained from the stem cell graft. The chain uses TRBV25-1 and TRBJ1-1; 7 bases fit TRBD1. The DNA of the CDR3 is TGTGCCAGCAGAAGAATAACAGGGGTAACCACTGAAGCTTTCTTT. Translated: CASRRITGVTTEAFF.